These 5 T cell receptor beta chains share one sample of origin, sequenced in a study of T cell changes during pregnancy in multiple sclerosis. The assay was immunoSEQ multiplex PCR, and TCRdb's table has in-frame clones only and misses some. The data contain some 46,000 clones, roughly 92% of them singletons. The sample was peripheral blood, taken in the third trimester of pregnancy. These receptors were collected from a female donor with multiple sclerosis, enrolled in a pregnancy study.

The V gene is TRBV4-3, the J gene TRBJ2-3; 9 bases fit TRBD1. Germline assignment: CDR1 LGHNA and CDR2 YSLEER. V shed 0 bases and J 4 bases; nucleotides not matched to a gene: 8. The CDR3 covers 17 residues. CDR3 region: CASSQDPGTGWSDTQYF. The CDR3 coding sequence is TGCGCCAGCAGCCAAGATCCCGGGACAGGGTGGTCAGATACGCAGTATTTT.

The J gene is TRBJ1-1, the V gene TRBV4-1; perhaps TRBD1 as D (5 bases). Germline V gives CDR1 MGHRA, CDR2 YSYEKL. Deletions cut 0 bases from V and 2 bases from J, with 10 bases between. This CDR3 has 15 amino acids. The CDR3 coding sequence is TGCGCCAGCAGCCAAGATGGTCAGGGAAACACTGAAGCTTTCTTT. As protein: CASSQDGQGNTEAFF.

In this sample, this clone turned up once. This rearrangement joins TRBV10-3 to TRBJ1-1; D unclear. This CDR3 region has 11 residues. The germline gives CDR1 ENHRY, CDR2 SYGVKD. Trimming removed 2 bases from V and 8 bases from J, with 6 bases in between. CDR3 region: CAISEAWEAFF. CDR3 nucleotides: TGTGCCATCAGTGAGGCGTGGGAAGCTTTCTTT.

This chain joins TRBV11-2 and TRBJ2-1, with TRBD2 matching 8 bases. V gave up 7 bases and J gave up 4 bases; unmatched junction bases: 12. Germline V CDR1 and CDR2: SGHAT, FQNNGV. CDR3 length: 16 residues. CDR3 sequence reads: CASTRGGTRLYNEQFF. The CDR3 nucleotides are TGTGCCAGCACCCGCGGCGGGACTAGACTTTACAATGAGCAGTTCTTC.

The chain is built from TRBV7-9 and TRBJ2-3; D may be TRBD2 (5 bases). CDR3 length: 16 residues. V lost 1 base and J 2 bases, leaving 13 bases between the germline ends. In germline, CDR1 is SEHNR, CDR2 FQNEAQ (reference sequence). Here the CDR3 reads CASSLGVATFTDTQYF. The CDR3 DNA follows: TGTGCCAGCAGCTTAGGGGTAGCGACCTTCACAGATACGCAGTATTTT.